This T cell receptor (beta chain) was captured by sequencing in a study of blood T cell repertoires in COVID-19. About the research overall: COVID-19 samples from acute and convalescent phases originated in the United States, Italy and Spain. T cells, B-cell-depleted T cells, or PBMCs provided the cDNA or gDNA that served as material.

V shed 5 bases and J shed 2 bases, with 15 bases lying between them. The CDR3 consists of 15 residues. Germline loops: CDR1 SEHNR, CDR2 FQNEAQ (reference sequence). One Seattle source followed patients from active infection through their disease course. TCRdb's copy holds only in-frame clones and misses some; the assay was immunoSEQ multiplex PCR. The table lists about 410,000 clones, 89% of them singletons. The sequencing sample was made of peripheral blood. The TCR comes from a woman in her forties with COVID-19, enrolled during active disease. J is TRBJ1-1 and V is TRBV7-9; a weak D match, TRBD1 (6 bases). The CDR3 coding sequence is TGTGCCAGCAGCCAATGGACAGATGACAACACTGAAGCTTTCTTT. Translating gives CASSQWTDDNTEAFF. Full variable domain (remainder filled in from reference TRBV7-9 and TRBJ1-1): DTGVSQNPRHKITKRGQNVTFRCDPISEHNRLYWYRQTLGQGPEFLTYFQNEAQLEKSRLLSDRFSAERPKGSFSTLEIQRTEQGDSAMYLCASSQWTDDNTEAFFGQGTRLTVV.